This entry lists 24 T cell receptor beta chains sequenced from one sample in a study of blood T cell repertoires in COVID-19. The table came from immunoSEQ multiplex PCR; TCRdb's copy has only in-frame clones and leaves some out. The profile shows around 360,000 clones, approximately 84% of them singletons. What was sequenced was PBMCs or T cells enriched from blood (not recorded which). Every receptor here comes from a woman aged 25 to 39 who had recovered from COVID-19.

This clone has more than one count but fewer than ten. CDR3 coding DNA: TGTGCCAGCAGCTTGTGGGCCATAGGGGAAGGCTACACCTTC. Encoded protein: CASSLWAIGEGYTF. V gene TRBV11-2 combines with J gene TRBJ1-2; tentatively, D is TRBD1 (5 bases). V was trimmed by 3 bases and J by 8 bases, leaving 16 bases between them. CDR3 size: 14 residues. Germline loops: CDR1 SGHAT, CDR2 FQNNGV.

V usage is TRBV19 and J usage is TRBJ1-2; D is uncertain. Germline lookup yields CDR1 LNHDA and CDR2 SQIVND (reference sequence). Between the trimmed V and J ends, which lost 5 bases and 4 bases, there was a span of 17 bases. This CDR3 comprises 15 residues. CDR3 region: CASSSAIKSGYGYTF. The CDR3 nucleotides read TGTGCCAGTAGTTCAGCCATCAAGAGCGGCTATGGCTACACCTTC.

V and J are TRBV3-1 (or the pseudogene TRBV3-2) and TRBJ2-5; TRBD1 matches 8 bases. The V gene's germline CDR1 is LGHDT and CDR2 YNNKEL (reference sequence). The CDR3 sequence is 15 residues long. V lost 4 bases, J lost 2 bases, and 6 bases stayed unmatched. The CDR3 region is CASSLYQGAQETQYF. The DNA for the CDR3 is TGTGCCAGCAGCCTGTACCAGGGGGCGCAAGAGACCCAGTACTTC.

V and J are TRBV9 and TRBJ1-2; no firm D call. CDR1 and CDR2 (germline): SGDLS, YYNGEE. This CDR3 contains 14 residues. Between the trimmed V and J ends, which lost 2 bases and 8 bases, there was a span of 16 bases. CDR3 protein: CASSVGRPGRGYTF. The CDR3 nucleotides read TGTGCCAGCAGCGTCGGACGACCCGGGAGGGGCTACACCTTC.

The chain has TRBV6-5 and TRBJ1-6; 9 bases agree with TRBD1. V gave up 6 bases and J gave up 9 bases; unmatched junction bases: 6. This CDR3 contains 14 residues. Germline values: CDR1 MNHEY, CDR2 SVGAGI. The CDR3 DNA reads TGTGCCAGCAGAAACCGGGACAGGGTTTCACCCCTCCACTTT. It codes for CASRNRDRVSPLHF.

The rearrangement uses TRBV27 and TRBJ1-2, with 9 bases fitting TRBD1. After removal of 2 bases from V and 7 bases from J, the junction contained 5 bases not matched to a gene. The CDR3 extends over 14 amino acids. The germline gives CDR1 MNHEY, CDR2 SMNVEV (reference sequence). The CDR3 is CASSLNTGGVGYTF. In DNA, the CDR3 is TGTGCCAGCAGTTTAAACACAGGGGGCGTTGGCTACACCTTC.

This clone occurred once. CDR3 loop: CASSLPGVGYTF. The CDR3 nucleotides read TGTGCCAGCAGTTTACCGGGAGTAGGCTACACCTTC. The chain couples TRBV12-3 or TRBV12-4 to TRBJ1-2, with no clear D. The CDR3 extends over 12 amino acids. V was trimmed by 2 bases and J by 8 bases, leaving 9 bases between them.

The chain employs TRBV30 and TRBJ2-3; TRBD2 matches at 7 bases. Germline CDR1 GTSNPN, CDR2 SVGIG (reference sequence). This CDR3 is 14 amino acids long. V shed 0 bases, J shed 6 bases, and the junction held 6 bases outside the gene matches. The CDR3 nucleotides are TGTGCCTGGAGTGTAGTCCAGGGAGGGGATACGCAGTATTTT. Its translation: CAWSVVQGGDTQYF.

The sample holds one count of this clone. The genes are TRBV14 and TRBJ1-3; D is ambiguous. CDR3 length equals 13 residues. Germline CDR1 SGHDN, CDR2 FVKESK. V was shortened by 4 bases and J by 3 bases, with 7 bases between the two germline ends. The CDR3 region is CASSLFNGNTIYF. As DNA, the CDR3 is TGTGCCAGCAGCCTGTTTAATGGAAACACCATATATTTT.

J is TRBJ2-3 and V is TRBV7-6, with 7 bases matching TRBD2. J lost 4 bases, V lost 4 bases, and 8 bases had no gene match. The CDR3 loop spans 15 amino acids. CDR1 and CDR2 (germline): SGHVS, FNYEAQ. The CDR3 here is CASSSRRGGADTQYF. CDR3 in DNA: TGTGCCAGCAGCTCCCGACGGGGAGGGGCAGATACGCAGTATTTT.

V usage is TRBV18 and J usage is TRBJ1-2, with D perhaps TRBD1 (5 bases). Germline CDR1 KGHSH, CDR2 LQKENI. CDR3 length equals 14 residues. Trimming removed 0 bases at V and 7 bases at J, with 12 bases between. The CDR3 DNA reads TGTGCCAGCTCACCACCGTCGGGGACTCGTGGCTACACCTTC. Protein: CASSPPSGTRGYTF. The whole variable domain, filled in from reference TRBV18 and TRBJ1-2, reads NAGVMQNPRHLVRRRGQEARLRCSPMKGHSHVYWYRQLPEEGLKFMVYLQKENIIDESGMPKERFSAEFPKEGPSILRIQQVVRGDSAAYFCASSPPSGTRGYTFGSGTRLTVV.

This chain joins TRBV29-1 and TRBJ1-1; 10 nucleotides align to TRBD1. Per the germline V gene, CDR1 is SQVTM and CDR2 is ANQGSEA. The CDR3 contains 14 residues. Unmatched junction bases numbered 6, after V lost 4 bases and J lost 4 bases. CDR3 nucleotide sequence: TGCAGCGTTGCACCTCGGACAGGGGGCACTGAAGCTTTCTTT. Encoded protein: CSVAPRTGGTEAFF. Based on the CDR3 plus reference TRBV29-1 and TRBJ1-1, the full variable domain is SAVISQKPSRDICQRGTSLTIQCQVDSQVTMMFWYRQQPGQSLTLIATANQGSEATYESGFVIDKFPISRPNLTFSTLTVSNMSPEDSSIYLCSVAPRTGGTEAFFGQGTRLTVV.

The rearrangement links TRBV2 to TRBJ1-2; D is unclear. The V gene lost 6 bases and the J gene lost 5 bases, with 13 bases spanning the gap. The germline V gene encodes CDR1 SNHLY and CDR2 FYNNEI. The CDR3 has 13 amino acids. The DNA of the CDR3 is TGTGCCAGCAGCCAAAATTACGGTTATGGCTACACCTTC. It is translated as CASSQNYGYGYTF.

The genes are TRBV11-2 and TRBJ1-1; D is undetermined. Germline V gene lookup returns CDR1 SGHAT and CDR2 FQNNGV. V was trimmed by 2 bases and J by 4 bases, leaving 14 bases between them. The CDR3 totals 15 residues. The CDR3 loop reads CASSLPSGIRTEAFF. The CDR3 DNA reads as TGTGCCAGCAGCTTACCGTCGGGGATCCGCACTGAAGCTTTCTTT.

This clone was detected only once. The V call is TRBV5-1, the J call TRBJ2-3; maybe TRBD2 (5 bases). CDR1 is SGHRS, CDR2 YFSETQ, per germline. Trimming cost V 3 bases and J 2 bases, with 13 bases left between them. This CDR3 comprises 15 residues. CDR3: CASSWSGRATDTQYF. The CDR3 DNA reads TGCGCCAGCAGCTGGAGCGGAAGGGCCACAGATACGCAGTATTTT.

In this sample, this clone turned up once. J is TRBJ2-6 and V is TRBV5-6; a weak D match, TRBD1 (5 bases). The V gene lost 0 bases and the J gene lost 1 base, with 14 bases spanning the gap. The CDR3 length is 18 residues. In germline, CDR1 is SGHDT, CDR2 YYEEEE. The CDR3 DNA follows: TGTGCCAGCAGCTTGGCCGGCAGGGTGGGGTCTGGGGCCAACGTCCTGACTTTC. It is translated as CASSLAGRVGSGANVLTF. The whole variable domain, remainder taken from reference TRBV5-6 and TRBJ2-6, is DAGVTQSPTHLIKTRGQQVTLRCSPKSGHDTVSWYQQALGQGPQFIFQYYEEEERQRGNFPDRFSGHQFPNYSSELNVNALLLGDSALYLCASSLAGRVGSGANVLTFGAGSRLTVL.

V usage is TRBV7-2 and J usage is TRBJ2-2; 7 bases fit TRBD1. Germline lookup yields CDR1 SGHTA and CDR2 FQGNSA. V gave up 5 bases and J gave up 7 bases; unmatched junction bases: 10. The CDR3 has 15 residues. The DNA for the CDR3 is TGTGCCAGCAGCCAAGGGACAGTTGCGGGCGGGGAGCTGTTTTTT. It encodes CASSQGTVAGGELFF.

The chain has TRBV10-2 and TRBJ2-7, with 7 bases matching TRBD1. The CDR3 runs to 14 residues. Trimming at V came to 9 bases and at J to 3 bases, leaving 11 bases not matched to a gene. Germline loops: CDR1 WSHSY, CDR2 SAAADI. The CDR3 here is CASHPGQKVYEQYF. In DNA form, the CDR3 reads TGCGCCAGTCATCCGGGACAGAAAGTCTACGAGCAGTACTTC.

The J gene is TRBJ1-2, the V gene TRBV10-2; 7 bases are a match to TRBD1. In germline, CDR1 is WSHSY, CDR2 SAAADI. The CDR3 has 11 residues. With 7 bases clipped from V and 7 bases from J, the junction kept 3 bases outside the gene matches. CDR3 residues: CASNTGVGYTF. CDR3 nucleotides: TGCGCCAGCAATACAGGGGTTGGCTACACCTTC.

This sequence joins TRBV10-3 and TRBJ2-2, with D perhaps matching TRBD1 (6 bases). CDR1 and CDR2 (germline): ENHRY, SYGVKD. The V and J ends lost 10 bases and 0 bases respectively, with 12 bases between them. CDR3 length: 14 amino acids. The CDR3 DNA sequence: TGTGCCACCCGAGAGGGGGCGAACACCGGGGAGCTGTTTTTT. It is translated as CATREGANTGELFF.

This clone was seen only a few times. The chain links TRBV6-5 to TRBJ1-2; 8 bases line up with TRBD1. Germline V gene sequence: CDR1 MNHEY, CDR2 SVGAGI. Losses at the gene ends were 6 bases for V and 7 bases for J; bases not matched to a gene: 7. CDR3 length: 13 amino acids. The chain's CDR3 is CASRGGQGSGYTF. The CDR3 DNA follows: TGTGCCAGCAGGGGAGGACAGGGATCTGGCTACACCTTC.

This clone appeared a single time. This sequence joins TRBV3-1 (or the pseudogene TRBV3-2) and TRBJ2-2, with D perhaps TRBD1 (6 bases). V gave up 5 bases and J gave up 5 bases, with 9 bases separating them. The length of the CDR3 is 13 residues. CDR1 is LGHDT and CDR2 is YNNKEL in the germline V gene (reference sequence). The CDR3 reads CASSIRGTGELFF. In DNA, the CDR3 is TGTGCCAGCAGCATTAGGGGGACCGGGGAGCTGTTTTTT.

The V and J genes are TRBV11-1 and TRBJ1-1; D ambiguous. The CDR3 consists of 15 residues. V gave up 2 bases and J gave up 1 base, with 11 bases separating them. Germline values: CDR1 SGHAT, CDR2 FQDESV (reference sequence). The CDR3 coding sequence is TGTGCCAGCAGCTTAAGTCCCACTCAGAACACTGAAGCTTTCTTT. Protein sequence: CASSLSPTQNTEAFF.

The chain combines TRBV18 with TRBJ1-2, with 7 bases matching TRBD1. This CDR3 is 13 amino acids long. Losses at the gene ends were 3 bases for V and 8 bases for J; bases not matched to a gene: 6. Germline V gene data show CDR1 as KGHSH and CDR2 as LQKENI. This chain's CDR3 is CASSPATGFGYTF. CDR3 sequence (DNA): TGTGCCAGCTCACCCGCGACAGGGTTCGGCTACACCTTC.